The 5 T cell receptor beta chains below come from one sample, sequenced in a study of T cells in Graves' hyperthyroidism and ophthalmopathy. The investigators amplified TCR beta CDR3 regions from RNA transcripts. The HTBI set primed first-round TCR CDR3 RT-PCR. TCRdb re-called the multiplex PCR reads through MiXCR, storing one row per CDR3 protein. This table holds fewer than 750,000 distinct CDR3 sequences, approximately 14% found once. The specimen was blood. These receptor sequences come from a woman between 50 and 59 years old with Graves' ophthalmopathy.

This clonotype was detected a few times. The CDR3 spells CASSSGAVWTEAFF. Written as DNA, the CDR3 is TGTGCCAGTAGTTCCGGGGCCGTTTGGACTGAAGCTTTCTTT. V and J are TRBV19 and TRBJ1-1; D is possibly TRBD1 (5 bases). This CDR3 spans 14 amino acids. From germline, CDR1 is LNHDA and CDR2 SQIVND (reference sequence). The V end lost 5 bases, the J end lost 5 bases, and 15 bases lay between the germline ends.

Ten or more counts support this clonotype. J is TRBJ1-2 and V is TRBV11-2, with D hard to call. The CDR3 runs 14 residues. Germline CDR1 and CDR2: SGHAT and FQNNGV. The V end lost 0 bases, the J end lost 5 bases, and 10 bases lay between the germline ends. The CDR3: CASSLDWTGYGYTF. For the CDR3, the DNA is TGTGCCAGCAGCTTAGATTGGACGGGATATGGCTACACCTTC.

Ten or more counts support this clonotype. The J gene is TRBJ2-1, the V gene TRBV28; 8 nucleotides line up with TRBD2. V trimming: 6 bases; J trimming: 0 bases; junction bases outside the gene matches: 10. CDR1 and CDR2 from the germline V gene are MDHEN and SYDVKM. The CDR3 is 17 amino acids. CDR3 region: CASRSLGGASSYNEQFF. The DNA for the CDR3 is TGTGCCAGCAGGTCCCTCGGGGGGGCAAGCTCCTACAATGAGCAGTTCTTC.

At least ten counts were recorded for this clonotype. The rearrangement links TRBV27 to TRBJ2-4; TRBD2 agrees at 8 bases. The CDR3 runs 16 residues. Looked up from germline, CDR1 is MNHEY and CDR2 is SMNVEV (reference sequence). Germline trimming cut 4 bases from V and 0 bases from J; bases unmatched to any gene: 5. The CDR3 region has the DNA TGTGCCAGCAGTTCGCTAGCGGGTCGAGCCAAAAACATTCAGTACTTC. This translates into CASSSLAGRAKNIQYF.

A few counts support this clonotype. The V gene is TRBV11-1, the J gene TRBJ2-3; D possibly uses TRBD1 or TRBD2 (5 bases each). CDR1 is SGHAT, CDR2 FQDESV, per germline (reference sequence). The CDR3 length is 14 residues. V lost 6 bases and J 0 bases, leaving 10 bases between the germline ends. DNA for the CDR3: TGTGCCAGCAGTTTTTGGGGGAGCACAGATACGCAGTATTTT. It specifies CASSFWGSTDTQYF.